The 26 T cell receptor beta chains below all came from one sample that was sequenced in a study of blood T cell repertoires in COVID-19. Profiled with immunoSEQ multiplex PCR; TCRdb holds only in-frame clones, not every one. The sample yields about 140,000 clones, over 70% seen once. Sequencing was carried out using peripheral blood. The receptors here all came from a woman aged 50 to 65 with acute or convalescent COVID-19.

The V and J genes are TRBV30 and TRBJ2-7, with a weak D call TRBD2 (5 bases). V was clipped by 3 bases and J by 3 bases, with 9 bases between them. This CDR3 is built from 12 residues. Germline CDR1 GTSNPN, CDR2 SVGIG (reference sequence). CDR3 DNA: TGTGCCTGGAGCCCGGACTTCTACGAGCAGTACTTC. It encodes CAWSPDFYEQYF.

This sequence joins TRBV7-9 and TRBJ2-2; 12 nucleotides match TRBD2. The CDR3 spans 16 residues. The ends lost 5 bases at V and 3 bases at J; junction bases unmatched: 4. Germline CDR1 is SEHNR and CDR2 is FQNEAQ (reference sequence). The CDR3, as DNA: TGTGCCAGCAGCCCCCCTAGCGGGAGGGACACCGGGGAGCTGTTTTTT. The encoded protein is CASSPPSGRDTGELFF.

This chain uses TRBV15 with TRBJ2-1; maybe TRBD2 (6 bases). The CDR3 spans 16 residues. CDR1 and CDR2 from the germline V gene are LNHNV and YYDKDF (reference sequence). With 2 bases removed from V and 0 bases from J, the gap between germline ends came to 11 bases. CDR3 sequence: CATSRKLAGSYNEQFF. Here the CDR3 DNA reads TGTGCCACCAGCAGAAAACTAGCTGGCTCCTACAATGAGCAGTTCTTC.

The table lists this clone with a count of one. The CDR3: CASSFTSRTYEQYF. CDR3 DNA sequence: TGTGCCAGCAGCTTTACCTCTAGAACCTACGAGCAGTACTTC. J is TRBJ2-7 and V is TRBV11-2, with no clear D. Germline V CDR1 and CDR2: SGHAT, FQNNGV. The CDR3 runs 14 residues. V dropped 3 bases and J dropped 2 bases, with 11 bases sitting between them.

This clone has a single count. In nucleotides, the CDR3 is TGTGCCAGCAGTCCCCGACCGGACAGGGCTGAAGCTTTCTTT. This encodes CASSPRPDRAEAFF. The V gene is TRBV27, the J gene TRBJ1-1; 8 nucleotides agree with TRBD1. The germline V gene encodes CDR1 MNHEY and CDR2 SMNVEV (reference sequence). Germline trimming cut 5 bases from V and 6 bases from J; bases unmatched to any gene: 8. The CDR3 totals 14 residues.

The chain joins TRBV4-2 to TRBJ1-6, with unresolved D. V lost 9 bases to trimming and J lost 9 bases, with 12 bases between them. The CDR3 loop spans 12 amino acids. Germline CDR1 is LGHNA and CDR2 is YNFKEQ. In DNA form, the CDR3 reads TGTGCCAGTAGCGGGAGTCTTTCACCCCTCCACTTT. It is translated as CASSGSLSPLHF.

The CDR3 region has the DNA TGCGCCAGCAGTTTTTCTAGGACTAGCGGGAGCTCCTACAATGAGCAGTTCTTC. This translates into CASSFSRTSGSSYNEQFF. The chain has TRBV10-1 and TRBJ2-1; TRBD2 agrees at 13 bases. CDR3 length equals 18 residues. V lost 5 bases and J lost 0; bases outside the gene matches: 7. The germline V gene has CDR1 WNHNN and CDR2 SYGVQD (reference sequence).

The gene calls are TRBV28 and TRBJ1-2, with D uncertain. CDR1 MDHEN and CDR2 SYDVKM come from the germline V gene. The CDR3 has 14 amino acids. V shed 5 bases and J shed 0 bases, with 10 bases lying between them. In DNA, the CDR3 is TGTGCCAGCAGTGTGGGCAGTGCTAACTATGGCTACACCTTC. Its protein product is CASSVGSANYGYTF.

In DNA form, the CDR3 reads TGTGCCAGCAGCAACCGGGACAGAACCTACGAGCAGTACTTC. Translated: CASSNRDRTYEQYF. The chain combines TRBV9 with TRBJ2-7; TRBD1 agrees at 7 bases. There are 14 residues in the CDR3. The V gene end was trimmed by 4 bases and the J gene end by 2 bases; junction bases not matched to a gene: 6. Germline V lookup: CDR1 SGDLS, CDR2 YYNGEE. Supplemented by reference TRBV9 and TRBJ2-7, the full variable domain reads DSGVTQTPKHLITATGQRVTLRCSPRSGDLSVYWYQQSLDQGLQFLIQYYNGEERAKGNILERFSAQQFPDLHSELNLSSLELGDSALYFCASSNRDRTYEQYFGPGTRLTVT.

This chain links TRBV5-1 with TRBJ2-7; 8 nucleotides align to TRBD2. The germline CDR1 and CDR2 sequences are SGHRS and YFSETQ. This CDR3 has 14 amino acids. V gave up 4 bases and J gave up 5 bases; unmatched junction bases: 8. CDR3 sequence reads: CASSGGLVLDEQYF. The CDR3 region has the DNA TGCGCCAGCAGCGGGGGACTAGTTCTCGACGAGCAGTACTTC.

This clone was seen just once. The CDR3 region has the DNA TGTGCCAGCATTCCGGGACAGGGTAGCAATCAGCCCCAGCATTTT. Translation: CASIPGQGSNQPQHF. The rearrangement links TRBV6-5 to TRBJ1-5; 9 nucleotides line up with TRBD1. V gave up 7 bases and J gave up 0 bases; unmatched junction bases: 4. Germline assignment: CDR1 MNHEY and CDR2 SVGAGI. This CDR3 spans 15 amino acids.

The V gene is TRBV27, the J gene TRBJ1-5, with TRBD1 as a possible D gene (5 bases). CDR3 size: 13 residues. Germline V gene sequence: CDR1 MNHEY, CDR2 SMNVEV (reference sequence). Deletions cut 4 bases from V and 7 bases from J, with 11 bases between. DNA of the CDR3: TGTGCCAGCAGTTACAGGTCCAAGCAGCCCCAGCATTTT. Protein: CASSYRSKQPQHF.

The chain uses TRBV6-1 and TRBJ1-3; D is perhaps TRBD1 (6 bases). V was pared by 4 bases and J by 0 bases, with 16 bases between. The CDR3 runs 17 residues. CDR1 MNHNS and CDR2 SASEGT come from the germline V gene. The CDR3, as DNA: TGTGCCAGCAGTGCACAGGGAGTCGGGTCCTCTGGAAACACCATATATTTT. Translating gives CASSAQGVGSSGNTIYF.

Written as DNA, the CDR3 is TGTGCCAGCAGCTTAGGACAGTCGACCGCCTACGAGCAGTACTTC. Translation: CASSLGQSTAYEQYF. The chain has TRBV5-4 and TRBJ2-7; a possible D gene is TRBD1 (6 bases). Per the germline V gene, CDR1 is SGHNT and CDR2 is YYREEE (reference sequence). This CDR3 has 15 residues. Trimming cost V 2 bases and J 2 bases, with 14 bases left between them.

V usage is TRBV3-1 (or the pseudogene TRBV3-2) and J usage is TRBJ2-5, with D perhaps TRBD2 (5 bases). This CDR3 spans 13 amino acids. Germline CDR1 is LGHDT and CDR2 is YNNKEL (reference sequence). The ends were cut back, 1 base at V and 7 bases at J, with 10 bases in the middle. The CDR3 reads CASSQGTVSTQYF. The DNA for the CDR3 is TGTGCCAGCAGCCAAGGGACTGTCTCGACCCAGTACTTC.

V gene TRBV19 combines with J gene TRBJ2-5, with TRBD1 matching 7 bases. Germline CDR1 reads LNHDA; CDR2 reads SQIVND (reference sequence). The V gene end was trimmed by 1 base and the J gene end by 1 base; junction bases not matched to a gene: 6. There are 16 residues in the CDR3. The CDR3 coding sequence is TGTGCCAGTAGTATAGCACAGGGGATTACCCAAGAGACCCAGTACTTC. Translating gives CASSIAQGITQETQYF.

The chain is built from TRBV3-1 (or the pseudogene TRBV3-2) and TRBJ2-3; 9 positions match TRBD2. The CDR3 is 14 residues long. Trimming at V came to 5 bases and at J to 6 bases, leaving 6 bases not matched to a gene. Germline V CDR1 and CDR2: LGHDT, YNNKEL (reference sequence). The CDR3 spells CASSSRTSVDTQYF. DNA of the CDR3: TGTGCCAGCAGCTCTCGGACTAGCGTTGATACGCAGTATTTT.

V is TRBV12-3 or TRBV12-4 and J is TRBJ1-6, with no clear D. With 3 bases removed from V and 10 bases from J, the gap between germline ends came to 10 bases. The CDR3 covers 13 residues. The DNA for the CDR3 is TGTGCCAGCAGTTTTCCGGGGAGCTCACCCCTCCACTTT. Amino acid sequence: CASSFPGSSPLHF.

V and J are TRBV19 and TRBJ1-2; TRBD1 matches 9 bases. Trimming cost V 5 bases and J 2 bases; bases outside gene matches: 6. Per the germline V gene, CDR1 is LNHDA and CDR2 is SQIVND (reference sequence). The CDR3 extends over 15 amino acids. Here the CDR3 DNA reads TGTGCCAGTAGTGAGCGGACAGGGGCCAACTATGGCTACACCTTC. It yields the protein CASSERTGANYGYTF.

The chain joins TRBV15 to TRBJ2-5, with 9 bases lining up with TRBD2. Trimming at V came to 0 bases and at J to 5 bases, leaving 10 bases not matched to a gene. There are 17 residues in the CDR3. CDR1 is LNHNV and CDR2 is YYDKDF in the germline V gene (reference sequence). The CDR3 loop reads CATSRDRASGARETQYF. The DNA for the CDR3 is TGTGCCACCAGCAGAGATAGGGCTAGCGGGGCTCGGGAGACCCAGTACTTC.

This clone was observed a handful of times. The rearrangement uses TRBV3-1 (or the pseudogene TRBV3-2) and TRBJ2-7; perhaps TRBD1 as D (5 bases). The V gene lost 3 bases and the J gene lost 0 bases, with 9 bases spanning the gap. The CDR3 length is 14 residues. Looked up from germline, CDR1 is LGHDT and CDR2 is YNNKEL (reference sequence). CDR3 amino acids: CASSHLQASYEQYF. For the CDR3, the DNA is TGTGCCAGCAGCCACTTACAGGCCTCCTACGAGCAGTACTTC.

The CDR3 DNA reads as TGTGCCAGCAGCCGGGACAGGGGCGGCAATTCACCCCTCCACTTT. As protein: CASSRDRGGNSPLHF. This chain links TRBV7-8 with TRBJ1-6, with 10 positions matching TRBD1. Unmatched junction bases numbered 5, after V lost 5 bases and J lost 7 bases. The CDR3 is 15 residues long. CDR1 is SGHVS, CDR2 FQNEAQ, per germline.

The chain combines TRBV19 with TRBJ1-5; tentatively, D is TRBD1 (5 bases). The V end lost 5 bases, the J end lost 6 bases, and 14 bases lay between the germline ends. The germline gives CDR1 LNHDA, CDR2 SQIVND (reference sequence). The CDR3 is made up of 14 amino acids. The CDR3 DNA is TGTGCCAGTAGTTCGGGACTTTCGGGTCAGCCCCAGCATTTT. This codes for CASSSGLSGQPQHF.

V is TRBV28 and J is TRBJ2-3; 7 positions match TRBD1. Germline V gene sequence: CDR1 MDHEN, CDR2 SYDVKM. The CDR3 consists of 16 residues. The trim removed 6 bases at V and 3 bases at J, leaving 12 bases unmatched. This CDR3 is CASRHYIQGVTDTQYF. The CDR3 nucleotides are TGTGCCAGCAGACATTACATCCAGGGGGTGACAGATACGCAGTATTTT.

Only one count was recorded for this clone. V usage is TRBV27 and J usage is TRBJ2-7, with D maybe TRBD2 (6 bases). CDR3 length: 16 residues. Germline V gene lookup returns CDR1 MNHEY and CDR2 SMNVEV (reference sequence). Trimming left V 5 bases short and J 3 bases short, with 20 bases between. The CDR3 loop is CASSLPPEGLHYEQYF. CDR3 coding DNA: TGTGCCAGCAGTCTCCCTCCGGAGGGGCTCCACTACGAGCAGTACTTC.

The V and J genes are TRBV18 and TRBJ1-5, with 7 bases fitting TRBD1. CDR1 and CDR2 (germline): KGHSH, LQKENI. This CDR3 has 14 residues. V dropped 1 base and J dropped 7; count of bases not matched to a gene: 4. The CDR3 reads CASSPRQGSQPQHF. The CDR3 coding sequence is TGTGCCAGCTCACCACGACAGGGTAGCCAGCCCCAGCATTTT.